This entry features one T cell receptor (beta chain) sequence. The source of the sample is a study of blood T cell repertoires in COVID-19. Study information: The origin of the acute and convalescent COVID-19 samples was the United States, Italy and Spain. T cells, B-cell-depleted T cells, or PBMCs supplied cDNA or gDNA.

Enrolled through a virtual design, the participants were between about 18 and 100 years of age and came from 24 US areas. Each participant's cohort was designated according to participant-reported clinical history. Clones were sequenced by immunoSEQ multiplex PCR, and TCRdb holds only the in-frame ones, with some missing. Altogether 150,000 to 200,000 clones are present, 89% being singletons, with the ten largest covering 2% to 2.5%. Sequenced material: PBMCs or T cells enriched from blood (not recorded which). The TCR sequence derives from a woman in her thirties or forties with acute COVID-19.

The CDR3 DNA follows: TGTGCTAGTGGTTTTACAGGGTCGGAGACCCAGTACTTC. Its protein product is CASGFTGSETQYF. The genes are TRBV12-5 and TRBJ2-5; D is perhaps TRBD1 (6 bases). This CDR3 is built from 13 residues. Trimming took off 3 bases at V and 5 bases at J, with 10 bases between the two ends. The germline gives CDR1 LGHNT, CDR2 FRNRAP.